This T cell receptor (beta chain) was captured by sequencing in a study of blood T cell repertoires in COVID-19. Overall study: Specimens from acute and convalescent COVID-19 originated in the United States, Italy and Spain.

This clone has only a few counts. In germline, CDR1 is MNHEY, CDR2 SVGAGI. Trimming removed 0 bases at V and 6 bases at J, with 11 bases between. The CDR3 is 14 residues long. Sequencing was performed with immunoSEQ multiplex PCR; in TCRdb, only in-frame clones are kept and a portion is missing. The sample shows 540,000 or so clones, 85% to 90% of them seen only once. The sequence was obtained from a woman aged 45-65 years with COVID-19, enrolled during active disease. Sequenced input: peripheral blood. The gene calls are TRBV6-5 and TRBJ1-1, with a possible D match to TRBD1 (6 bases). DNA of the CDR3: TGTGCCAGCAGTTACTCGCAGGGGAGCGCTGAAGCTTTCTTT. The encoded protein is CASSYSQGSAEAFF.